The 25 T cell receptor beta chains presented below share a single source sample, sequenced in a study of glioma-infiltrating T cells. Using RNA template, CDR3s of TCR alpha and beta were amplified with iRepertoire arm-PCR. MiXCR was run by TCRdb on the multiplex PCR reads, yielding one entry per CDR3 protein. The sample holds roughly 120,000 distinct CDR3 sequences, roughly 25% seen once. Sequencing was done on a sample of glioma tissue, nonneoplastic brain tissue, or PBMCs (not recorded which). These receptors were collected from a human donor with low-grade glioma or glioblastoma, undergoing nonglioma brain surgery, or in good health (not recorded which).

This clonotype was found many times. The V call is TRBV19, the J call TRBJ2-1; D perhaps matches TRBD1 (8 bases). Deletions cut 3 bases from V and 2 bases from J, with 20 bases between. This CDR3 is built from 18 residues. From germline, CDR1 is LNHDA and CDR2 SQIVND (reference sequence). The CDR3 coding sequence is TGTGCCAGTAGTATGGAGCGGACAGGGAGGGGCCCCTACAATGAGCAGTTCTTC. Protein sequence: CASSMERTGRGPYNEQFF.

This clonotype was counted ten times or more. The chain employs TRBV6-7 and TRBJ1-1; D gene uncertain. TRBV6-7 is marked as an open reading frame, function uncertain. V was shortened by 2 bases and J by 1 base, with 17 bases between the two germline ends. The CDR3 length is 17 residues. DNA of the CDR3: TGTGCCAGCAGTTACCGACCCAGGTTCGTAGCGAACACTGAAGCTTTCTTT. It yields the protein CASSYRPRFVANTEAFF.

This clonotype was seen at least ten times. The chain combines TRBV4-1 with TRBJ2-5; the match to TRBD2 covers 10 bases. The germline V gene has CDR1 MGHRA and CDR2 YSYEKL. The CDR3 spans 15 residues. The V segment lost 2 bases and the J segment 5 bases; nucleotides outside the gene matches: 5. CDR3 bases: TGCGCCAGCAGCCAACTGGGACTAGCGCCGGAGACCCAGTACTTC. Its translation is CASSQLGLAPETQYF.

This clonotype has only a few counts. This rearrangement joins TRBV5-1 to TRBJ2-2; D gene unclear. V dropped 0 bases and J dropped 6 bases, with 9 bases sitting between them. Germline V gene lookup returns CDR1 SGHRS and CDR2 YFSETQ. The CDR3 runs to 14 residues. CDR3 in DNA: TGCGCCAGCAGCTTGGGAAGATTTTCCGGGGAGCTGTTTTTT. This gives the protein CASSLGRFSGELFF.

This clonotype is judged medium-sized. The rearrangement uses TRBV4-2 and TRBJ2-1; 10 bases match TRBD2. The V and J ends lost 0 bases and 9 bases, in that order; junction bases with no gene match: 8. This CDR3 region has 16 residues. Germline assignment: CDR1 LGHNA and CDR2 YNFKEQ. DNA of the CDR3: TGTGCCAGCAGCCAAGATTTAGCGGGGGGAATGATTGAGCAGTTCTTC. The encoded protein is CASSQDLAGGMIEQFF.

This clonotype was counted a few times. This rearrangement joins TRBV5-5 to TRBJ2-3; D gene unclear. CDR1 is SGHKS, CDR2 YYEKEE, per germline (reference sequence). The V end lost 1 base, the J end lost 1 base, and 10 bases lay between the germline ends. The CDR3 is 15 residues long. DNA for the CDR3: TGTGCCAGCAGCTTGTCACACGTGGGCACAGATACGCAGTATTTT. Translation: CASSLSHVGTDTQYF. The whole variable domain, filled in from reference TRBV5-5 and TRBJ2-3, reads DAGVTQSPTHLIKTRGQQVTLRCSPISGHKSVSWYQQVLGQGPQFIFQYYEKEERGRGNFPDRFSARQFPNYSSELNVNALLLGDSALYLCASSLSHVGTDTQYFGPGTRLTVL.

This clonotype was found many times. CDR3 DNA: TGTGCCAGCAGTGGAGCGGGAGGATTGAATGAGCAGTTCTTC. Translation gives CASSGAGGLNEQFF. The chain recombines TRBV28 with TRBJ2-1, with 9 nucleotides matching TRBD2. Looked up from germline, CDR1 is MDHEN and CDR2 is SYDVKM. V shed 5 bases, J shed 7 bases, and the junction held 6 bases outside the gene matches. This CDR3 is 14 amino acids long.

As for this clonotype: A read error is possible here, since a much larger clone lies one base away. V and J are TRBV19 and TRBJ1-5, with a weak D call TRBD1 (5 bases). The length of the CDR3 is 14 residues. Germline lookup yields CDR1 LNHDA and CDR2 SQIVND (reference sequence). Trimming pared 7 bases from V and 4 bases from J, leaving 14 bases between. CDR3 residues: CASISGGLNQPQHF. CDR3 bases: TGTGCCAGTATTTCCGGGGGACTTAATCAGCCCCAGCATTTT.

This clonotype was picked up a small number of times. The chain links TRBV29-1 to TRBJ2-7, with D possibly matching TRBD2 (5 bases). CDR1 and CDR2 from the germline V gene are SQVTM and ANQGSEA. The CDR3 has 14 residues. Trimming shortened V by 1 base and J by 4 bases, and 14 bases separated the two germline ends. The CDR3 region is CSVEVVGREYEQYF. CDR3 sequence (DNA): TGCAGCGTTGAAGTGGTTGGCCGGGAATACGAGCAGTACTTC.

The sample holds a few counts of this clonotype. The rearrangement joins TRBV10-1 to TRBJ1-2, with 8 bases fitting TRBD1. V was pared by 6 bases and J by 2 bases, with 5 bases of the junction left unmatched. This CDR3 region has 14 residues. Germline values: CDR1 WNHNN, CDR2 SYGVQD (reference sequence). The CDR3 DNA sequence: TGCGCCAGCAGAGACAGGGGACACAACTATGGCTACACCTTC. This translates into CASRDRGHNYGYTF.

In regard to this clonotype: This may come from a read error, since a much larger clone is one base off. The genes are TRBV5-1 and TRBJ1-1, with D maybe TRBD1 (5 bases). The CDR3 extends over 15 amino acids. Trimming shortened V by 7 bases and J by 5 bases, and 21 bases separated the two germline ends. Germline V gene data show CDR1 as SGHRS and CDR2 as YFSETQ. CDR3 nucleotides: TGCGCCAGCGGCCGGGACGGGAGCAAGGGTACTGAAGCTTTCTTT. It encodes CASGRDGSKGTEAFF.

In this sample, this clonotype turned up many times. CDR3 protein: CASSDGQYYGYTF. CDR3 bases: TGTGCCAGCAGTGATGGACAGTACTATGGCTACACCTTC. V usage is TRBV2 and J usage is TRBJ1-2, with D possibly matching TRBD1 (6 bases). Trimming took 3 bases from V and 3 from J, leaving 8 bases between them. The CDR3 has 13 amino acids. In germline, CDR1 is SNHLY, CDR2 FYNNEI.

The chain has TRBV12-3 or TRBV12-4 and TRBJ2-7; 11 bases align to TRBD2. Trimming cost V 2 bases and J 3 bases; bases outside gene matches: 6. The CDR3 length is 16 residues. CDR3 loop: CASSLMGTSGSYEQYF. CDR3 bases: TGTGCCAGCAGTTTAATGGGGACTAGCGGAAGCTACGAGCAGTACTTC.

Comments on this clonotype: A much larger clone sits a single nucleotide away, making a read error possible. The CDR3 DNA is TGCGCCAGCAGCCGACCTAGGGACAGTACCTACGAGCAGTTCTTC. The encoded protein is CASSRPRDSTYEQFF. The chain employs TRBV4-1 and TRBJ2-1; TRBD1 matches at 7 bases. The CDR3 is 15 residues long. V lost 4 bases and J lost 10; bases outside the gene matches: 13. CDR1 and CDR2 (germline): MGHRA, YSYEKL.

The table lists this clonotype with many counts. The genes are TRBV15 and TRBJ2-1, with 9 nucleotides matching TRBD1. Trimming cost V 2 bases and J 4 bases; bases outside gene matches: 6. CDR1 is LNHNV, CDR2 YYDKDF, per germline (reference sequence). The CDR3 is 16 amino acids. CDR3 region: CATSRRGTGLYNEQFF. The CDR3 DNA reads TGTGCCACCAGCAGACGTGGGACAGGGCTGTACAATGAGCAGTTCTTC.

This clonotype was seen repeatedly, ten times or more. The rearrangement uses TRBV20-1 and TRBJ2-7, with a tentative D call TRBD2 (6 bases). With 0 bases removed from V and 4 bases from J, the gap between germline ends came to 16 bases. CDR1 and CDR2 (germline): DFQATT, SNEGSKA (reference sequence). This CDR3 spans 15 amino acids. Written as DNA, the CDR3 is TGCAGTGCTAGAGATATGGGAGGAATAGCTTACGAGCAGTACTTC. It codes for CSARDMGGIAYEQYF.

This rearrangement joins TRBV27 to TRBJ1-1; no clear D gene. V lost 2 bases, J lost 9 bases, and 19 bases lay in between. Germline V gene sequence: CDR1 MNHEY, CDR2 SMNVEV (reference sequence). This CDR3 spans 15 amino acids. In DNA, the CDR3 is TGTGCCAGCAGTTTAATTCCAAGGATAGGGTATCAAGCTTTCTTT. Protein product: CASSLIPRIGYQAFF.

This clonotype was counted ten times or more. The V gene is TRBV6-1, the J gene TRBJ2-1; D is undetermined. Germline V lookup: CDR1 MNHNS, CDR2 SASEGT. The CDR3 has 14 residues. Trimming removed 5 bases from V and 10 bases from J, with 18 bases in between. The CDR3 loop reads CASSSLLPAVEQFF. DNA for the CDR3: TGTGCCAGCAGTTCGCTCTTACCTGCCGTCGAGCAGTTCTTC.

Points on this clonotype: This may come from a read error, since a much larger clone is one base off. The CDR3 DNA reads as TGTGCTAGCAGCTTAGACCCAGCGGCCGAGACCCAGTACTTC. Residues: CASSLDPAAETQYF. V gene TRBV7-6 combines with J gene TRBJ2-5, with TRBD2 as a possible D gene (5 bases). The CDR3 loop spans 14 amino acids. The V gene's germline CDR1 is SGHVS and CDR2 FNYEAQ.

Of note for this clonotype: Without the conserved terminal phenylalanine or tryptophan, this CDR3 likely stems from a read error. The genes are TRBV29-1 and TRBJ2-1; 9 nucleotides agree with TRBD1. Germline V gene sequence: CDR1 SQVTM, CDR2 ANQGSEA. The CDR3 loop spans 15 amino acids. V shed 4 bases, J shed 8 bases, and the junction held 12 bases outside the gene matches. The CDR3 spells CSVGGTGTGTYEQFL. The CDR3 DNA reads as TGCAGCGTTGGAGGCACCGGGACAGGGACGTATGAGCAGTTCCTC.

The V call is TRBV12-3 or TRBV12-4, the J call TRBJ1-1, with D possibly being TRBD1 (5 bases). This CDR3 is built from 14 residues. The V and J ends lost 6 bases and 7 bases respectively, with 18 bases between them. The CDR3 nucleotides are TGTGCCAGCAGCGGGGGGGAAAGATTCAATGAAGCTTTCTTT. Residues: CASSGGERFNEAFF.

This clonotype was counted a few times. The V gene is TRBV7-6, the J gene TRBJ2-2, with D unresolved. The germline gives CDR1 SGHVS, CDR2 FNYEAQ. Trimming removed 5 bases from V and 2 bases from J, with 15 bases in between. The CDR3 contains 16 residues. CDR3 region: CASSHGGPLNTGELFF. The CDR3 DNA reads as TGTGCCAGCAGCCACGGTGGGCCCCTCAACACCGGGGAGCTGTTTTTT.

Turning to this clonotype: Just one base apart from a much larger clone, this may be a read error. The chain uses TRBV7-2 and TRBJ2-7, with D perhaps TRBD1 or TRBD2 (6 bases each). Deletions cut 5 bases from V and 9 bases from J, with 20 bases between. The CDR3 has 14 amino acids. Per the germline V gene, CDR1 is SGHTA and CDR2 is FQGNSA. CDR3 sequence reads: CASSVSPGANGQYF. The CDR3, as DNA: TGTGCCAGCAGCGTATCCCCGGGGGCCAACGGGCAGTACTTC. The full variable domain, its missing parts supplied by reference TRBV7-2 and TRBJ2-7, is GAGVSQSPSNKVTEKGKDVELRCDPISGHTALYWYRQSLGQGLEFLIYFQGNSAPDKSGLPSDRFSAERTGGSVSTLTIQRTQQEDSAVYLCASSVSPGANGQYFGPGTRLTVT.

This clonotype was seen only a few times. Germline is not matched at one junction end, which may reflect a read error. The DNA for the CDR3 is TGTGCCGGCAGCCCGTGGGGCTCCTACAATGAGCAGTTCTTC. Its protein product is CAGSPWGSYNEQFF. The rearrangement uses TRBV27 and TRBJ2-1, with D hard to call. CDR1 is MNHEY, CDR2 SMNVEV, per germline (reference sequence). This CDR3 spans 14 amino acids.

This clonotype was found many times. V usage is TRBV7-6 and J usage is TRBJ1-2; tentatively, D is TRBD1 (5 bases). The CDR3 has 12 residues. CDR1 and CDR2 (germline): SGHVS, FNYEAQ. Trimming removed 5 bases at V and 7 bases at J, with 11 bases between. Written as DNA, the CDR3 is TGTGCCAGCAGCAAAGACAGTGGTGGCTACACCTTC. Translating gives CASSKDSGGYTF.